A single TCR beta chain is shown here with its context. The antigen remains unidentified. Because it lacks the conserved phenylalanine or tryptophan at the end, this CDR3 is likely a read error. This record comes from a study of metastatic and nonmetastatic thyroid tumors. Across the study: Repertoire data that came from the blood and tumor or nodule tissue of malignant and benign thyroid patients were compared. Notes on the study in general: It was reported that TCR beta diversity was significantly higher in malignant thyroid tumors than benign nodules, in blood and tumor.

The V end was cut by 3 bases, the J end by 4 bases, with 15 bases between. The CDR3 is made up of 14 amino acids. From germline, CDR1 is DFQATT and CDR2 SNEGSKA (reference sequence). Per the original data handling: What underpinned the distant-metastasis classifier for papillary thyroid cancer was the set of CDR3 differences across clinicopathological groups. TCRdb re-called clones via MiXCR from the PCR reads. What appears here as the V and J calls and clone size reflects TCRdb's work, not the paper's. This sample yields some 11,000 clones, of which approximately 21% are seen a single time; 11% to 15% belongs to the top ten. Patients underwent thyroid surgery, and none had received any treatment before it.

V gene TRBV20-1 combines with J gene TRBJ2-5; a weak D match, TRBD2 (5 bases). The clonotype comes from a female donor with papillary thyroid cancer or a benign thyroid nodule (not recorded which). Some clones in this sample may be carry-over from other donors' samples. Sequencing was carried out using adjacent normal tissue. Written as DNA, the CDR3 is TGCAGTGCTAGCATCCGCGGGCTCGGAGAGACCCAGTACTCC. This translates into CSASIRGLGETQYS.